This T cell receptor beta chain was retrieved from a study of T cells in Graves' hyperthyroidism and ophthalmopathy. About the study: Pretreatment peripheral blood was obtained at initial diagnosis.

Findings and limits, study-wide: A 13 V-J model separated ophthalmopathy from stable hyperthyroidism. Blood also carried most thyroid clonotypes expanded above 0.001.

TCR beta CDR3 regions were amplified from RNA. HTBI primers were used for first-round RT-PCR of the TCR CDR3. Via MiXCR, TCRdb re-called the multiplex PCR reads, giving one row per CDR3 protein. The sample consists of approximately 630,000 distinct CDR3 sequences, 15% to 20% of them appearing once. The CDR3 is made up of 14 amino acids. V lost 4 bases and J 3 bases, leaving 12 bases between the germline ends. On this clonotype: The antigen is not known.

Used for diagnoses were clinical symptoms, serum thyroxine and TRAb, thyroid ultrasound and orbital computed tomography. The chain uses TRBV12-3 or TRBV12-4 and TRBJ1-1, with D possibly matching TRBD1 (6 bases). This receptor was identified in a woman in her thirties with Graves' hyperthyroidism. The sequenced sample was blood. CDR3 loop: CASSSQGRDTEAFF. The CDR3, as DNA: TGTGCCAGCAGTTCACAGGGTCGAGACACTGAAGCTTTCTTT.